The clone carrying this TCR beta chain was seen only a few times. Seattle patients were enrolled while actively infected and followed longitudinally. Original methodology: Counts of nucleated cells, estimated from reference gene primer amplification, were obtained. Sequencing was performed with immunoSEQ multiplex PCR; in TCRdb, only in-frame clones are kept and a portion is missing. V, J and clone size reflect that table, while D and trimming were determined from the DNA. The table records about 120,000 clones, roughly 89% of them present only once. These data come from a study of blood T cell repertoires in COVID-19. Study summary: The study drew acute and convalescent COVID-19 samples from the United States, Italy and Spain. Sources were T cells, B-cell-depleted T cells, or PBMCs; the material itself was cDNA or gDNA.

This CDR3 has 13 amino acids. Trimming took 3 bases from V and 4 from J, leaving 12 bases between them. Germline CDR1 reads SQVTM; CDR2 reads ANQGSEA. This sequence joins TRBV29-1 and TRBJ1-1, with D possibly TRBD1 on 5 matching bases. The TCR was taken from an older woman with COVID-19, enrolled during active disease. Specimen: peripheral blood. CDR3 residues: CSVEGQEGTEAFF. The CDR3 bases are TGCAGCGTTGAGGGGCAGGAGGGCACTGAAGCTTTCTTT. The full variable domain, its missing parts supplied by reference TRBV29-1 and TRBJ1-1, is SAVISQKPSRDICQRGTSLTIQCQVDSQVTMMFWYRQQPGQSLTLIATANQGSEATYESGFVIDKFPISRPNLTFSTLTVSNMSPEDSSIYLCSVEGQEGTEAFFGQGTRLTVV.